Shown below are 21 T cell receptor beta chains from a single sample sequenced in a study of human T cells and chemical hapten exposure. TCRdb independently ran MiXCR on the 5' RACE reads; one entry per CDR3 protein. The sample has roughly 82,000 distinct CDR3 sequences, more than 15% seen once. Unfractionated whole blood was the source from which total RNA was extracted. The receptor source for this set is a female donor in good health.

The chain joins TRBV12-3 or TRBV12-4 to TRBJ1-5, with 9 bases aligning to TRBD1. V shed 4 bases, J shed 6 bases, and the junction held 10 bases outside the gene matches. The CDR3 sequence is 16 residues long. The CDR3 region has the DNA TGTGCCAGCAGTTGGGGGGGACAGGGACCAGCTCAGCCCCAGCATTTT. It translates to CASSWGGQGPAQPQHF.

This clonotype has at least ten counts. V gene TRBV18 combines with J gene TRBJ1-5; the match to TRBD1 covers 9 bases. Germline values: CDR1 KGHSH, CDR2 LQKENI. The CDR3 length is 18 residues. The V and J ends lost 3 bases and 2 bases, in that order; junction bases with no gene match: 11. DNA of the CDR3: TGTGCCAGCTCACCTCTTCCCGGGGGACAGGGAGGCAATCAGCCCCAGCATTTT. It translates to CASSPLPGGQGGNQPQHF.

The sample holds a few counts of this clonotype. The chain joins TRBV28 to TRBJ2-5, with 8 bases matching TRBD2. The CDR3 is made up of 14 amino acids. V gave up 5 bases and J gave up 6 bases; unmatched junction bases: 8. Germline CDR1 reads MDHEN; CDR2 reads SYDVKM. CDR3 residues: CASSPGRAGKTQYF. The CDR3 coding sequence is TGTGCCAGCAGTCCCGGGAGGGCTGGAAAGACCCAGTACTTC.

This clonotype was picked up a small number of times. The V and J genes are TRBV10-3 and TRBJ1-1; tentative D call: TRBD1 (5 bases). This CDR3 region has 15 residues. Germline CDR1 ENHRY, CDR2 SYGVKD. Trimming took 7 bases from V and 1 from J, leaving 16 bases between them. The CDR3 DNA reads TGTGCCATCAAGGGTGTGGGGGGGAGGAACACTGAAGCTTTCTTT. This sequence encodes CAIKGVGGRNTEAFF.

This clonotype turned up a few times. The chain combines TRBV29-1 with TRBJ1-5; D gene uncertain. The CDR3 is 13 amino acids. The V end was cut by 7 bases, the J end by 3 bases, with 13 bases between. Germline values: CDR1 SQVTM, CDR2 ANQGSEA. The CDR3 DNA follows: TGCAGCGCCGCGTCGGGAAACAATCAGCCCCAGCATTTT. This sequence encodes CSAASGNNQPQHF.

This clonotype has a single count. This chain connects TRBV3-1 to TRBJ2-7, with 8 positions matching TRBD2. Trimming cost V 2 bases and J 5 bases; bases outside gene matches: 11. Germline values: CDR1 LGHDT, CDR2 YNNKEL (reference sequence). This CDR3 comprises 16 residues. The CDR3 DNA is TGTGCCAGCAGCCAAAACGATAAGGGACTAGTAGACGAGCAGTACTTC. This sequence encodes CASSQNDKGLVDEQYF.

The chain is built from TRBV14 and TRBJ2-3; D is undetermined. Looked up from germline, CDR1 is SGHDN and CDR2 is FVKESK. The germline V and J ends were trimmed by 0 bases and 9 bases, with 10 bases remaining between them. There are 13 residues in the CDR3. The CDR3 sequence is CASSQDVTGTQYF. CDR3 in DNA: TGTGCCAGCAGCCAAGATGTCACTGGGACGCAGTATTTT.

As DNA, the CDR3 is TGTGCCAGCTCACCACCCCAGGGGTGGAGCACCGGGGAGCTGTTTTTT. Protein sequence: CASSPPQGWSTGELFF. The V and J genes are TRBV18 and TRBJ2-2; D might be TRBD1 (6 bases). The CDR3 covers 16 residues. Germline V lookup: CDR1 KGHSH, CDR2 LQKENI. Trimming removed 0 bases at V and 4 bases at J, with 12 bases between.

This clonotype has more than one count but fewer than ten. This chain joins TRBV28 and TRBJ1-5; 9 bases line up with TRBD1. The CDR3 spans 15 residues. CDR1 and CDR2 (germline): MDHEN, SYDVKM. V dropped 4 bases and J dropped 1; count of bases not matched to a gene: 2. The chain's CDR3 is CASSSGTGSNQPQHF. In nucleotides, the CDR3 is TGTGCCAGCAGTTCCGGGACAGGGAGCAATCAGCCCCAGCATTTT. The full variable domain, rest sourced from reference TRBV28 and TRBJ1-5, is DVKVTQSSRYLVKRTGEKVFLECVQDMDHENMFWYRQDPGLGLRLIYFSYDVKMKEKGDIPEGYSVSREKKERFSLILESASTNQTSMYLCASSSGTGSNQPQHFGDGTRLSIL.

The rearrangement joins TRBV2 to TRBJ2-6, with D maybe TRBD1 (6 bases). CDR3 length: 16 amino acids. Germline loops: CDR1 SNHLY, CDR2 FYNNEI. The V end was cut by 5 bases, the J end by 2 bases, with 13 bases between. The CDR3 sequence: CASSQQGWTGANVLTF. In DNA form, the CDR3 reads TGTGCCAGCAGTCAACAGGGTTGGACTGGGGCCAACGTCCTGACTTTC.

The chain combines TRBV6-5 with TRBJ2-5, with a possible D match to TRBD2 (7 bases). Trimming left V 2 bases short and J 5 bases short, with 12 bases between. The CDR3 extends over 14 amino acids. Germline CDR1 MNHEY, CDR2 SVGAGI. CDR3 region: CASSYVAGAETQYF. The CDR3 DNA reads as TGTGCCAGCAGTTACGTTGCGGGGGCGGAGACCCAGTACTTC.

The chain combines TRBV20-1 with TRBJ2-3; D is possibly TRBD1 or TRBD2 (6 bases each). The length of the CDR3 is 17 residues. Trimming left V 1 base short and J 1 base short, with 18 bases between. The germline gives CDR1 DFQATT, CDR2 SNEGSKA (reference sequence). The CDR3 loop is CSARVFRAGHRTDTQYF. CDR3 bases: TGCAGTGCTAGAGTTTTTCGGGCGGGACATCGCACAGATACGCAGTATTTT.

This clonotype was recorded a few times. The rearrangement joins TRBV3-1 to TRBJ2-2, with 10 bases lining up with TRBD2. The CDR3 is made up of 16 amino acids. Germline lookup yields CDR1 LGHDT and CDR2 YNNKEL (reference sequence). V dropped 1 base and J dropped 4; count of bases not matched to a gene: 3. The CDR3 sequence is CASSQGSSGGTGELFF. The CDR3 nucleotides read TGTGCCAGCAGCCAAGGGTCTAGCGGGGGCACCGGGGAGCTGTTTTTT.

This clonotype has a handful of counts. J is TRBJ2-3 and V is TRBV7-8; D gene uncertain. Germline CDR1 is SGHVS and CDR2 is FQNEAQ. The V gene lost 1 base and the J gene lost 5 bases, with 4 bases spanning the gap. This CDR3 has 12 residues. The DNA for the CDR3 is TGTGCCAGCAGCTTAGGGGTAGATACGCAGTATTTT. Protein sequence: CASSLGVDTQYF. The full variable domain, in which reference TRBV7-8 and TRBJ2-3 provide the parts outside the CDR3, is GAGVSQSPRYKVAKRGQDVALRCDPISGHVSLFWYQQALGQGPEFLTYFQNEAQLDKSGLPSDRFFAERPEGSVSTLKIQRTQQEDSAVYLCASSLGVDTQYFGPGTRLTVL.

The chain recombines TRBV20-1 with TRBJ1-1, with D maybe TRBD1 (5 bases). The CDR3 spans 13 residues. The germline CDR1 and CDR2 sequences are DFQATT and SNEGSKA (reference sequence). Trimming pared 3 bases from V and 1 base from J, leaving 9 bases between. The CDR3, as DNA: TGCAGTGCTAGGGGACGTAGGAACACTGAAGCTTTCTTT. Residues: CSARGRRNTEAFF.

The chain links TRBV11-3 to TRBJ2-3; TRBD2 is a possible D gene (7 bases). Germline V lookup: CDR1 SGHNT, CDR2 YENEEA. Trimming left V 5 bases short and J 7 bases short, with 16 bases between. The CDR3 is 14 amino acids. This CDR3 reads CASSPRGGGNTQYF. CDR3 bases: TGTGCCAGCAGCCCCAGGGGCGGGGGAAATACGCAGTATTTT. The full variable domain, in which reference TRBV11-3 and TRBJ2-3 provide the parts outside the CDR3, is EAGVVQSPRYKIIEKKQPVAFWCNPISGHNTLYWYLQNLGQGPELLIRYENEEAVDDSQLPKDRFSAERLKGVDSTLKIQPAELGDSAVYLCASSPRGGGNTQYFGPGTRLTVL.

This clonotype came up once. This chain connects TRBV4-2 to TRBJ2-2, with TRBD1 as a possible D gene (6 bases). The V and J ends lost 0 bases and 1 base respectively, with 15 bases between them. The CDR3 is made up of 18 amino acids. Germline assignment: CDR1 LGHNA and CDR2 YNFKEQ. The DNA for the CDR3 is TGTGCCAGCAGCCAAGAATCGTGGGGGCTCCGGAACACCGGGGAGCTGTTTTTT. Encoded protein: CASSQESWGLRNTGELFF.

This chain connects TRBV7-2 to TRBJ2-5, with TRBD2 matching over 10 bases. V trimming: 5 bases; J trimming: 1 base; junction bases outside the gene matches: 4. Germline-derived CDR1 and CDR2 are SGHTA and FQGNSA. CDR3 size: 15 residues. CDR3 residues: CASSHGTSVQETQYF. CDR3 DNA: TGTGCCAGCAGCCACGGGACTAGCGTCCAAGAGACCCAGTACTTC.

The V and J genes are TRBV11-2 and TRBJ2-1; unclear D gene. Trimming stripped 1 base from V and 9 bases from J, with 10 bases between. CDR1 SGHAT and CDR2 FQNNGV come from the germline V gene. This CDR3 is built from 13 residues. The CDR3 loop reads CASSLAQRSEQFF. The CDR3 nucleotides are TGTGCCAGCAGCTTAGCTCAAAGGAGTGAGCAGTTCTTC.

This chain's CDR3 is CSATQTGVGYTF. CDR3 bases: TGCAGTGCTACCCAGACAGGGGTCGGCTACACCTTC. The rearrangement joins TRBV20-1 to TRBJ1-2; TRBD1 matches 8 bases. The trim removed 4 bases at V and 8 bases at J, leaving 6 bases unmatched. The germline V gene encodes CDR1 DFQATT and CDR2 SNEGSKA (reference sequence). This CDR3 has 12 amino acids.

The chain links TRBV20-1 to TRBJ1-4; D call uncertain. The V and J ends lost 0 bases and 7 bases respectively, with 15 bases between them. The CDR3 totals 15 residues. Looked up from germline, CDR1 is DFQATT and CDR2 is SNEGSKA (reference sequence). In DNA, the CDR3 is TGCAGTGCTAGAGATAGAGTAGGGAGGAGTGAAAAACTGTTTTTT. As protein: CSARDRVGRSEKLFF.